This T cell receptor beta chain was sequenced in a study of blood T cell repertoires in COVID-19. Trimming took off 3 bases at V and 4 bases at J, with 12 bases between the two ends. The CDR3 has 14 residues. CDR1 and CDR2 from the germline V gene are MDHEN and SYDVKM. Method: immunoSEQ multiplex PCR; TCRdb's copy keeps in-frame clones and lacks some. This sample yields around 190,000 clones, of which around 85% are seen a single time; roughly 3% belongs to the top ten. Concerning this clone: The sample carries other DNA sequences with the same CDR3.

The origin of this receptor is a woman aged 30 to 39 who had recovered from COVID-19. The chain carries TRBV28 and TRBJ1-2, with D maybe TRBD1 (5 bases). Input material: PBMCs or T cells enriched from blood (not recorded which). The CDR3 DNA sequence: TGTGCCAGCAGTTTCGGGGGATCTATCTATGGCTACACCTTC. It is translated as CASSFGGSIYGYTF.